The clone carrying this T cell receptor (beta chain) was observed a handful of times. This entry is derived from a study of OX40 agonist ivuxolimab in advanced cancers. Germline V CDR1 and CDR2: LGHNA, YNFKEQ. The length of the CDR3 is 15 residues. V lost 4 bases, J lost 4 bases, and 16 bases lay in between. Some clones are missing from TCRdb's copy, which holds only in-frame ones; the method was immunoSEQ multiplex PCR. The sample contains under 90,000 clones, roughly 89% of which appear only once. Exclusion applied to patients with autoimmune disease history or systemic immunosuppression. The TCR comes from an adult with an advanced solid tumor such as melanoma, head and neck, liver or kidney cancer. Sequenced here: CD4+ or CD8+ T cells sorted from blood, sampled in a trial of the OX40 agonist ivuxolimab. This chain uses TRBV4-2 with TRBJ1-2; D call uncertain. The CDR3 region is CASSPRGDWGYGYTF. The CDR3 DNA reads as TGTGCCAGCAGCCCTCGTGGGGATTGGGGCTATGGCTACACCTTC.